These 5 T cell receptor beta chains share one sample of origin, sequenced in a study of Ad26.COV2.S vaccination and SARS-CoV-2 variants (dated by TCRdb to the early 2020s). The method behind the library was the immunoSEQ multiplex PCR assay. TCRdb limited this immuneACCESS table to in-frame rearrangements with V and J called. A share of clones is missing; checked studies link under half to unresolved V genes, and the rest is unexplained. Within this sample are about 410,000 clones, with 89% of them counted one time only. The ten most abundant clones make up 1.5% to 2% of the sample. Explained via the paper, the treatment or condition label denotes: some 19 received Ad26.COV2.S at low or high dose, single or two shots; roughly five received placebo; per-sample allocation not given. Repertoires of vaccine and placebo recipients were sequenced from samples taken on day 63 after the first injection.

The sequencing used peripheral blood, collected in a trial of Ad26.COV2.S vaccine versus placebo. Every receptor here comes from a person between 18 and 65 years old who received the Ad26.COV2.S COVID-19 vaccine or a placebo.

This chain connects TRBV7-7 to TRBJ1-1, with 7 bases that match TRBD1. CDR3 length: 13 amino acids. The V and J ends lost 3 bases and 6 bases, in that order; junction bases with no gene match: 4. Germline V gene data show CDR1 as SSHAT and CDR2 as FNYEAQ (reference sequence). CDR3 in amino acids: CASSLTGMSEAFF. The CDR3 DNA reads TGTGCCAGCAGCTTGACAGGGATGTCTGAAGCTTTCTTT.

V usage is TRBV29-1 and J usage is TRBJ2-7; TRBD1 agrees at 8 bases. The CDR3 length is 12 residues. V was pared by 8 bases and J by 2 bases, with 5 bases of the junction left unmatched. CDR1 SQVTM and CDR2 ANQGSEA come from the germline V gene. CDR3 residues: CSIRTGPYEQYF. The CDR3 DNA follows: TGCAGCATTCGGACAGGGCCCTACGAGCAGTACTTC.

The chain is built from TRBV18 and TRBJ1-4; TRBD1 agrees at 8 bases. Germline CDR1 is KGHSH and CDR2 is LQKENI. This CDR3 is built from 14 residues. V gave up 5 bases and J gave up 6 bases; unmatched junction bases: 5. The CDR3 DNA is TGTGCCAGCTCAACGGGACAGGTGCATGAAAAACTGTTTTTT. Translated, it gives CASSTGQVHEKLFF.

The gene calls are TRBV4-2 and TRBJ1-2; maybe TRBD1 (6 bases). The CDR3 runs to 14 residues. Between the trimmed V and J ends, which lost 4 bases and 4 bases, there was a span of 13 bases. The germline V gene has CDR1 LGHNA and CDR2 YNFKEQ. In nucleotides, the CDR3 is TGTGCCAGCAGCCGAAACAGGGCCTCCTATGGCTACACCTTC. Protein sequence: CASSRNRASYGYTF.

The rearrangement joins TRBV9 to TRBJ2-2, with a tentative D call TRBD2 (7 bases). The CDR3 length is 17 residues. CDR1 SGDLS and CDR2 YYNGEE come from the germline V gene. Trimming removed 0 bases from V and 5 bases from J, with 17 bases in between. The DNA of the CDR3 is TGTGCCAGCAGCGTAGCTACTGGGGGGAGGGGGACCGGGGAGCTGTTTTTT. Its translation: CASSVATGGRGTGELFF.